This TCR beta chain was retrieved from a study of shared clonotypes between healthy human individuals. Study at large: Per donor, CD8 memory used one plate, CD8 naive used two, CD4 memory used three and CD4 naive used three.

The method was immunoSEQ multiplex PCR; TCRdb's version includes in-frame clones alone and lacks a portion of them. Among more than 500,000 clones, roughly 95% were seen once, and the ten largest hold about 0.059%. The length of the CDR3 is 15 residues. Trimming removed 0 bases from V and 2 bases from J; junction bases left unmatched: 3. Germline CDR1 is SGHRS and CDR2 is YFSETQ. This clonotype was sampled from a woman in her 30s in good health. The V and J genes are TRBV5-1 and TRBJ2-3, with 7 bases identical to TRBD2. Material: naive CD4+ T cells sorted from blood. The sample's subset: CD45RA+ positively selected. The CDR3 spells CASSLAGRNTDTQYF. The CDR3 coding sequence is TGCGCCAGCAGCTTGGCCGGGAGGAACACAGATACGCAGTATTTT.